The 32 T cell receptor beta chains in this list originate from one sample, sequenced in a study of spatial heterogeneity in lung cancer. Study results and caveats: Tumors with more nonsynonymous mutations had more expanded intratumoral alpha and beta TCRs.

Described time point: sample taken at primary tumor resection. Their antigens remain unidentified. One entry per CDR3 protein, called by TCRdb with MiXCR from the 5' RACE reads. The table has 5,000 to 8,000 distinct CDR3 sequences, 6.7% seen once. Sequences were derived from lung tumor tissue, sampled at surgery. These receptors were obtained from a male donor with early-stage non-small cell lung cancer.

V gene TRBV20-1 combines with J gene TRBJ2-5; TRBD2 agrees at 10 bases. Germline values: CDR1 DFQATT, CDR2 SNEGSKA (reference sequence). Trimming removed 3 bases from V and 1 base from J; junction bases left unmatched: 5. The CDR3 runs 15 residues. CDR3 sequence (DNA): TGCAGTGCTAGGAGCTCTAGCGGGAGCCAAGAGACCCAGTACTTC. Encoded protein: CSARSSSGSQETQYF.

This clonotype was counted ten times or more. This chain links TRBV11-2 with TRBJ2-3, with 8 bases identical to TRBD2. J was trimmed by 0 bases and V by 3 bases; bases with no gene match: 2. Germline V gene data show CDR1 as SGHAT and CDR2 as FQNNGV. The CDR3 runs 15 residues. CDR3 in amino acids: CASSFAGGSTDTQYF. For the CDR3, the DNA is TGTGCCAGCAGCTTCGCGGGGGGCAGCACAGATACGCAGTATTTT.

The CDR3: CASSQAGGEGEQYF. The CDR3 coding sequence is TGTGCCAGCAGCCAAGCGGGGGGCGAGGGCGAGCAGTACTTC. The chain couples TRBV4-2 to TRBJ2-7; D possibly corresponds to TRBD2 (7 bases). This CDR3 has 14 amino acids. Trimming pared 1 base from V and 6 bases from J, leaving 13 bases between. Germline lookup yields CDR1 LGHNA and CDR2 YNFKEQ.

In this sample, this clonotype turned up many times. This chain uses TRBV10-2 with TRBJ2-7; 9 positions agree with TRBD1. CDR3 length: 14 amino acids. Trimming at V came to 6 bases and at J to 2 bases, leaving 5 bases not matched to a gene. CDR1 is WSHSY, CDR2 SAAADI, per germline. The CDR3, as DNA: TGCGCCAGCAGGGAACAGGGGGCCCCCTACGAGCAGTACTTC. Protein sequence: CASREQGAPYEQYF.

By its share, this clonotype is medium-sized. The CDR3 DNA reads TGTGCCAGCAGCTCCGGGGGGAGAGGGGCAGATACGCAGTATTTT. Amino acid sequence: CASSSGGRGADTQYF. The gene calls are TRBV7-8 and TRBJ2-3; 7 bases are shared with TRBD2. This CDR3 has 15 amino acids. Per germline, CDR1 SGHVS and CDR2 FQNEAQ. V trimming: 4 bases; J trimming: 4 bases; junction bases outside the gene matches: 8. Filled out from reference TRBV7-8 and TRBJ2-3, the complete variable domain reads GAGVSQSPRYKVAKRGQDVALRCDPISGHVSLFWYQQALGQGPEFLTYFQNEAQLDKSGLPSDRFFAERPEGSVSTLKIQRTQQEDSAVYLCASSSGGRGADTQYFGPGTRLTVL.

This clonotype is judged medium-sized. The CDR3 loop reads CASTQLAGANTGELFF. The CDR3 DNA reads TGTGCCAGCACCCAGCTAGCGGGTGCGAACACCGGGGAGCTGTTTTTT. V is TRBV2 and J is TRBJ2-2, with 8 bases matching TRBD2. V shed 7 bases and J 0 bases; nucleotides not matched to a gene: 7. The CDR3 totals 16 residues. Per the germline V gene, CDR1 is SNHLY and CDR2 is FYNNEI.

This clonotype is categorized as medium-sized. The V call is TRBV28, the J call TRBJ2-4; a possible D gene is TRBD2 (5 bases). The ends were cut back, 4 bases at V and 9 bases at J, with 25 bases in the middle. The CDR3 contains 17 residues. Germline V gives CDR1 MDHEN, CDR2 SYDVKM. The CDR3 sequence: CASSSRSYRGRVGIQYF. The CDR3 coding sequence is TGTGCCAGCAGTTCCCGAAGTTACAGAGGGCGCGTTGGCATTCAGTACTTC.

Judged by abundance, this clonotype is medium-sized (0.01 to 0.1%). This rearrangement joins TRBV20-1 to TRBJ1-1; no firm D call. Germline V CDR1 and CDR2: DFQATT, SNEGSKA (reference sequence). V was cut by 1 base and J by 0 bases, with 9 bases left in between. This CDR3 is built from 14 residues. The CDR3 nucleotides read TGCAGTGCTAGAGTCGGGCGCCTGAACACTGAAGCTTTCTTT. This gives the protein CSARVGRLNTEAFF.

This clonotype was seen many times. The rearrangement joins TRBV30 to TRBJ1-4; tentatively, D is TRBD1 (6 bases). Germline CDR1 reads GTSNPN; CDR2 reads SVGIG (reference sequence). V was cut by 1 base and J by 2 bases, with 11 bases left in between. CDR3 length: 15 residues. DNA of the CDR3: TGTGCCTGGAGTGATTGGGGGCGGACTAATGAAAAACTGTTTTTT. It is translated as CAWSDWGRTNEKLFF.

This clonotype has more than one count but fewer than ten. V is TRBV20-1 and J is TRBJ2-7, with TRBD2 matching over 15 bases. Germline values: CDR1 DFQATT, CDR2 SNEGSKA (reference sequence). V lost 5 bases, J lost 4 bases, and 3 bases stayed unmatched. The CDR3 has 14 amino acids. Written as DNA, the CDR3 is TGCAGTGCTGCTGGGACTAGCGGGAGGTACGAGCAGTACTTC. Translated: CSAAGTSGRYEQYF.

This clonotype was observed many times. V gene TRBV2 combines with J gene TRBJ1-6, with 9 bases lining up with TRBD1. The CDR3 runs to 13 residues. Germline CDR1 SNHLY, CDR2 FYNNEI. The J segment lost 9 bases and the V segment lost 6 bases, leaving 3 bases of the junction unmatched. The CDR3: CASRRTGASPLHF. CDR3 nucleotides: TGTGCCAGCAGGAGGACAGGGGCTTCACCCCTCCACTTT. The complete variable domain, with remaining parts taken from reference TRBV2 and TRBJ1-6, reads EPEVTQTPSHQVTQMGQEVILRCVPISNHLYFYWYRQILGQKVEFLVSFYNNEISEKSEIFDDQFSVERPDGSNFTLKIRSTKLEDSAMYFCASRRTGASPLHFGNGTRLTVT.

A few counts support this clonotype. This rearrangement joins TRBV11-2 to TRBJ1-6; D uncertain. Trimming stripped 4 bases from V and 9 bases from J, with 16 bases between. This CDR3 has 15 residues. CDR1 is SGHAT and CDR2 is FQNNGV in the germline V gene. The CDR3 spells CASSYLWQEGSPLHF. CDR3 DNA sequence: TGTGCCAGCAGCTATCTGTGGCAGGAAGGTTCACCCCTCCACTTT.

Relative to its sample, this clonotype is medium-sized. This rearrangement joins TRBV4-2 to TRBJ2-3; the match to TRBD2 covers 12 bases. With V trimmed by 2 bases and J by 1 base, 13 bases remained unmatched. The CDR3 is made up of 20 amino acids. The germline CDR1 and CDR2 sequences are LGHNA and YNFKEQ. The CDR3 nucleotides are TGTGCCAGCAGCCAAACCCTCCTAGCGGGGGGGACCTCTGGCACAGATACGCAGTATTTT. Translating gives CASSQTLLAGGTSGTDTQYF.

This clonotype is judged medium-sized. The gene calls are TRBV30 and TRBJ1-2; 8 bases align to TRBD1. Germline CDR1 and CDR2: GTSNPN and SVGIG (reference sequence). The CDR3 has 15 amino acids. J lost 4 bases, V lost 6 bases, and 13 bases had no gene match. Here the CDR3 reads CACFRPGQESYGYTF. CDR3 DNA: TGTGCCTGTTTCAGACCGGGACAGGAAAGCTATGGCTACACCTTC.

This clonotype is labeled as medium-sized (0.01 to 0.1%). V and J are TRBV10-3 and TRBJ1-6, with D unresolved. CDR1 is ENHRY, CDR2 SYGVKD, per germline. This CDR3 contains 17 residues. V lost 3 bases, J lost 5 bases, and 17 bases lay in between. DNA of the CDR3: TGTGCCATCAGTGATACGGGGTCCTTCTGGGATAATTCACCCCTCCACTTT. Translated: CAISDTGSFWDNSPLHF.

This clonotype was counted many times. The rearrangement links TRBV4-2 to TRBJ1-1; TRBD1 matches at 9 bases. The junction had 5 bases not matched to a gene; V was cut back by 5 bases and J by 4 bases. The length of the CDR3 is 14 residues. Per the germline V gene, CDR1 is LGHNA and CDR2 is YNFKEQ. The DNA of the CDR3 is TGTGCCAGCAGCTTACAGGGGGCGGCCACTGAAGCTTTCTTT. Protein product: CASSLQGAATEAFF.

This clonotype is termed medium-sized. The chain links TRBV5-4 to TRBJ2-7, with 7 bases lining up with TRBD1. V lost 4 bases, J lost 1 base, and 8 bases stayed unmatched. The V gene's germline CDR1 is SGHNT and CDR2 YYREEE (reference sequence). This CDR3 has 15 residues. The CDR3 spells CASSTTGTESYEQYF. CDR3 sequence (DNA): TGTGCCAGCAGCACTACCGGGACAGAGTCCTACGAGCAGTACTTC.

The CDR3 here is CASAASGADTQYF. The CDR3 region has the DNA TGTGCCAGCGCAGCTTCCGGGGCAGATACGCAGTATTTT. The chain is built from TRBV7-7 and TRBJ2-3; tentatively, D is TRBD2 (5 bases). The CDR3 is 13 residues long. Looked up from germline, CDR1 is SSHAT and CDR2 is FNYEAQ (reference sequence). Deletions cut 8 bases from V and 4 bases from J, with 13 bases between.

In its sample, this clonotype was seen many times. The V call is TRBV5-1, the J call TRBJ2-3; unclear D gene. Trimming stripped 0 bases from V and 4 bases from J, with 12 bases between. This CDR3 has 15 residues. Germline CDR1 reads SGHRS; CDR2 reads YFSETQ. The CDR3 reads CASSLVSSDADTQYF. In nucleotides, the CDR3 is TGCGCCAGCAGCTTGGTTAGCAGCGACGCAGATACGCAGTATTTT. Full variable domain (remainder filled in from reference TRBV5-1 and TRBJ2-3): KAGVTQTPRYLIKTRGQQVTLSCSPISGHRSVSWYQQTPGQGLQFLFEYFSETQRNKGNFPGRFSGRQFSNSRSEMNVSTLELGDSALYLCASSLVSSDADTQYFGPGTRLTVL.

This clonotype is judged medium-sized. The chain combines TRBV6-1 with TRBJ1-1; D gene ambiguous. V lost 5 bases and J lost 8, with 21 bases in between. This CDR3 region has 15 residues. In germline, CDR1 is MNHNS, CDR2 SASEGT. The CDR3 loop is CASSPTTRTRAEAFF. CDR3 DNA sequence: TGTGCCAGCAGTCCCACCACACGGACGAGGGCAGAAGCTTTCTTT.

This clonotype was seen many times. J is TRBJ2-4 and V is TRBV20-1; 11 positions match TRBD2. Trimming at V came to 5 bases and at J to 2 bases, leaving 5 bases not matched to a gene. The CDR3 is 15 residues long. The V gene's germline CDR1 is DFQATT and CDR2 SNEGSKA (reference sequence). The CDR3 sequence is CSAYSGGASKNIQYF. The CDR3 nucleotides read TGCAGTGCTTATAGCGGGGGGGCTTCCAAAAACATTCAGTACTTC.

In its sample, this clonotype was seen many times. V and J are TRBV28 and TRBJ1-2; D is perhaps TRBD1 (5 bases). The CDR3 covers 15 residues. Germline values: CDR1 MDHEN, CDR2 SYDVKM. Trimming pared 5 bases from V and 6 bases from J, leaving 19 bases between. The CDR3 here is CASSPNFRGSNGYTF. CDR3 bases: TGTGCCAGCAGTCCGAATTTCCGGGGCTCCAATGGCTACACCTTC.

The table lists this clonotype with many counts. The V gene is TRBV27, the J gene TRBJ1-3, with D unresolved. Per germline, CDR1 MNHEY and CDR2 SMNVEV (reference sequence). The CDR3 spans 16 residues. Trimming removed 5 bases at V and 0 bases at J, with 14 bases between. The CDR3 sequence is CASSPSVPISGNTIYF. The CDR3 DNA follows: TGTGCCAGCAGTCCTTCCGTTCCCATCTCTGGAAACACCATATATTTT.

This clonotype has at least ten counts. The V and J genes are TRBV7-2 and TRBJ2-7, with TRBD2 matching over 9 bases. The CDR3 extends over 15 amino acids. Germline trimming cut 5 bases from V and 2 bases from J; bases unmatched to any gene: 7. CDR1 is SGHTA and CDR2 is FQGNSA in the germline V gene. This chain's CDR3 is CASSQASGGPYEQYF. The CDR3 DNA reads TGTGCCAGCAGCCAAGCGAGCGGGGGGCCCTACGAGCAGTACTTC.

The table lists this clonotype with many counts. The rearrangement uses TRBV18 and TRBJ2-1; D may be TRBD2 (6 bases). The CDR3 spans 15 residues. V lost 0 bases and J lost 8, with 14 bases in between. From germline, CDR1 is KGHSH and CDR2 LQKENI. Written as DNA, the CDR3 is TGTGCCAGCTCACCACCCCAGCGGGTTGGCGATGAGCAGTTCTTC. The encoded protein is CASSPPQRVGDEQFF. Filled out from reference TRBV18 and TRBJ2-1, the complete variable domain reads NAGVMQNPRHLVRRRGQEARLRCSPMKGHSHVYWYRQLPEEGLKFMVYLQKENIIDESGMPKERFSAEFPKEGPSILRIQQVVRGDSAAYFCASSPPQRVGDEQFFGPGTRLTVL.

At least ten counts were recorded for this clonotype. V usage is TRBV20-1 and J usage is TRBJ2-7, with 8 bases fitting TRBD2. V lost 6 bases to trimming and J lost 9 bases; unmatched junction nucleotides: 13. The germline V gene has CDR1 DFQATT and CDR2 SNEGSKA (reference sequence). The length of the CDR3 is 13 residues. CDR3 coding DNA: TGCAGTGCGACACTAGCGGAAGAGGGGGGGCAGTACTTC. Translating it yields CSATLAEEGGQYF.

In its sample, this clonotype is medium-sized. The V gene is TRBV10-2, the J gene TRBJ1-6; D not certain. CDR3 length equals 14 residues. The V gene's germline CDR1 is WSHSY and CDR2 SAAADI. The V end was cut by 5 bases, the J end by 8 bases, with 13 bases between. The CDR3 loop is CASSPDPGYSPLHF. The CDR3 DNA reads as TGCGCCAGCAGTCCGGACCCGGGTTATTCACCCCTCCACTTT.

In its sample, this clonotype is medium-sized. The chain has TRBV11-2 and TRBJ2-1, with D possibly being TRBD1 (6 bases). CDR3 size: 16 residues. V dropped 3 bases and J dropped 7 bases, with 19 bases sitting between them. Germline-derived CDR1 and CDR2 are SGHAT and FQNNGV. The CDR3 nucleotides are TGTGCCAGCAGCTTCGCCGGGACACATACGGGGAATGAGCAGTTCTTC. This codes for CASSFAGTHTGNEQFF.

This clonotype was counted many times. This chain connects TRBV9 to TRBJ2-5; D assignment may be TRBD1 or TRBD2 (6 bases each). Germline lookup yields CDR1 SGDLS and CDR2 YYNGEE. Trimming cost V 0 bases and J 5 bases, with 11 bases left between them. CDR3 length: 14 residues. CDR3 sequence: CASSVATGAETQYF. CDR3 DNA sequence: TGTGCCAGCAGCGTAGCTACGGGGGCGGAGACCCAGTACTTC.

This sequence joins TRBV27 and TRBJ2-1; TRBD2 aligns across 12 bases. J lost 2 bases, V lost 5 bases, and 10 bases had no gene match. Germline CDR1 is MNHEY and CDR2 is SMNVEV (reference sequence). The CDR3 is 18 amino acids. Here the CDR3 reads CASSPGTSGPSAYNEQFF. The CDR3 DNA reads TGTGCCAGCAGTCCCGGGACTAGCGGGCCATCGGCCTACAATGAGCAGTTCTTC.

This clonotype was picked up many times. The chain uses TRBV9 and TRBJ1-3, with D possibly matching TRBD1 (6 bases). This CDR3 has 14 residues. V lost 9 bases and J lost 4, with 17 bases in between. Germline lookup yields CDR1 SGDLS and CDR2 YYNGEE. The CDR3 here is CATTQGVGGNTIYF. The CDR3 bases are TGTGCCACCACACAGGGCGTGGGAGGAAACACCATATATTTT.

In its sample, this clonotype was seen many times. V is TRBV11-3 and J is TRBJ2-1; TRBD2 might be the D (7 bases). Trimming removed 4 bases at V and 7 bases at J, with 11 bases between. The CDR3 consists of 13 residues. Germline V gives CDR1 SGHNT, CDR2 YENEEA. The CDR3 loop is CASSSGGRNEQFF. CDR3 in DNA: TGTGCCAGCAGCTCCGGGGGGCGAAATGAGCAGTTCTTC.